What follows are 18 T cell receptor beta chains derived from one specimen sequenced in a study of T cells after yellow fever vaccination. TCRdb re-analysed the 5' RACE reads in MiXCR, keeping a single row per CDR3 protein. The sample holds hundreds of thousands of distinct CDR3 sequences, about 5.2% seen once. This specimen was CD4+ T cells sorted from PBMCs, taken on the day of the yellow fever booster vaccination. These receptors all come from a man aged 18 to 30 who received the YFV17D yellow fever vaccine.

The chain couples TRBV18 to TRBJ2-7, with D uncertain. Trimming left V 3 bases short and J 2 bases short, with 17 bases between. CDR1 and CDR2 from the germline V gene are KGHSH and LQKENI. This CDR3 is built from 16 residues. In nucleotides, the CDR3 is TGTGCCAGCTCACCGTTCTGGGGAAACCTTCCCTACGAGCAGTACTTC. Its protein product is CASSPFWGNLPYEQYF.

This clonotype appeared many times. This chain links TRBV12-3 or TRBV12-4 with TRBJ1-2, with 7 bases lining up with TRBD1. The ends lost 4 bases at V and 6 bases at J; junction bases unmatched: 17. The CDR3 extends over 17 amino acids. The CDR3 nucleotides read TGTGCCAGCAGTTCGCGGCAGTACCCCACAGGGGAGGATGGCTACACCTTC. This translates into CASSSRQYPTGEDGYTF.

The chain employs TRBV2 and TRBJ2-7; the D is unclear. The V and J ends lost 4 bases and 4 bases respectively, with 8 bases between them. From germline, CDR1 is SNHLY and CDR2 FYNNEI. CDR3 length: 12 amino acids. The CDR3 sequence: CASSVTDYEQYV. The DNA of the CDR3 is TGTGCCAGCAGTGTAACAGATTACGAGCAGTACGTC.

This clonotype has a handful of counts. The chain carries TRBV5-1 and TRBJ2-4; 8 nucleotides agree with TRBD1. The CDR3 runs 16 residues. Germline V CDR1 and CDR2: SGHRS, YFSETQ. After removal of 0 bases from V and 8 bases from J, the junction contained 10 bases not matched to a gene. CDR3 in amino acids: CASSLAGSQGGYIQYF. The CDR3 nucleotides read TGCGCCAGCAGCTTGGCCGGATCACAGGGGGGATACATTCAGTACTTC.

This clonotype was observed many times. In DNA, the CDR3 is TGTGCCAGCAGCGTGGACCCAACTAATGAAAAACTGTTTTTT. Translation gives CASSVDPTNEKLFF. The chain links TRBV5-5 to TRBJ1-4; D is undetermined. Trimming pared 4 bases from V and 0 bases from J, leaving 7 bases between. The CDR3 loop spans 14 amino acids. Per the germline V gene, CDR1 is SGHKS and CDR2 is YYEKEE (reference sequence).

This clonotype was observed many times. This chain uses TRBV6-5 with TRBJ1-5, with a weak D call TRBD1 (6 bases). Germline CDR1 reads MNHEY; CDR2 reads SVGAGI. This CDR3 is built from 12 residues. Trimming stripped 8 bases from V and 5 bases from J, with 10 bases between. The DNA of the CDR3 is TGTGCCAGCGGGGGCGCGGATCAGCCCCAGCATTTT. It encodes CASGGADQPQHF.

Many counts were recorded for this clonotype. The CDR3 sequence: CASSLVGGPDTQYF. The CDR3 nucleotides read TGCGCCAGCAGCTTGGTTGGGGGTCCAGATACGCAGTATTTT. The chain has TRBV5-1 and TRBJ2-3; TRBD1 or TRBD2 may be the D gene (5 bases each). V was clipped by 0 bases and J by 4 bases, with 9 bases between them. This CDR3 is built from 14 residues. Germline V gene data show CDR1 as SGHRS and CDR2 as YFSETQ.

In this sample, this clonotype turned up a few times. The rearrangement joins TRBV7-2 to TRBJ1-3; TRBD1 matches 7 bases. The ends lost 2 bases at V and 7 bases at J; junction bases unmatched: 5. CDR1 and CDR2 from the germline V gene are SGHTA and FQGNSA. The CDR3 spans 14 residues. The chain's CDR3 is CASSLQPGGNTIYF. The CDR3 DNA is TGTGCCAGCAGCTTACAGCCAGGGGGTAACACCATATATTTT.

This clonotype was detected a few times. The rearrangement links TRBV5-1 to TRBJ2-2; D not certain. Trimming pared 4 bases from V and 4 bases from J, leaving 8 bases between. The germline CDR1 and CDR2 sequences are SGHRS and YFSETQ. The CDR3 length is 13 residues. This chain's CDR3 is CASSQDGTGELFF. CDR3 bases: TGCGCCAGCAGCCAGGATGGCACCGGGGAGCTGTTTTTT.

This clonotype was detected many times. V and J are TRBV29-1 and TRBJ1-1; no definite D call. The V and J ends lost 4 bases and 8 bases respectively, with 17 bases between them. This CDR3 is built from 13 residues. Germline CDR1 is SQVTM and CDR2 is ANQGSEA. The DNA for the CDR3 is TGCAGCGTTGTCAGTTCCTCCCAGGCGGAAGCTTTCTTT. Translated, it gives CSVVSSSQAEAFF.

Only a few counts were recorded for this clonotype. The chain couples TRBV7-3 to TRBJ2-3; D might be TRBD2 (7 bases). The germline V gene encodes CDR1 SGHTA and CDR2 FQGTGA. The CDR3 covers 15 residues. V was pared by 5 bases and J by 6 bases, with 18 bases between. The CDR3 spells CASSLSGTQGDTQYF. CDR3 nucleotide sequence: TGTGCCAGCAGCCTCAGCGGGACTCAGGGGGATACGCAGTATTTT.

This clonotype was seen at least ten times. The chain joins TRBV20-1 to TRBJ1-5, with D perhaps matching TRBD1 (5 bases). The germline CDR1 and CDR2 sequences are DFQATT and SNEGSKA (reference sequence). V was trimmed by 0 bases and J by 7 bases, leaving 7 bases between them. The CDR3 is 12 amino acids. In DNA form, the CDR3 reads TGCAGTGCTAGAGACAGGGAACAGCCCCAGCATTTT. It codes for CSARDREQPQHF.

This clonotype was detected a few times. V is TRBV20-1 and J is TRBJ2-1; D ambiguous. CDR1 is DFQATT and CDR2 is SNEGSKA in the germline V gene (reference sequence). The V end was cut by 3 bases, the J end by 6 bases, with 6 bases between. The CDR3 totals 11 residues. CDR3 DNA sequence: TGCAGTGCTAGCTTCGGCAATGAGCAGTTCTTC. Protein sequence: CSASFGNEQFF.

This clonotype has a count of ten or more. V and J are TRBV5-1 and TRBJ2-2; perhaps D is TRBD1 or TRBD2 (5 bases each). Trimming removed 0 bases at V and 4 bases at J, with 16 bases between. This CDR3 contains 17 residues. Germline assignment: CDR1 SGHRS and CDR2 YFSETQ. The CDR3 region has the DNA TGCGCCAGCAGCTTGGCGGGGCCCTGGAGGTCCACCGGGGAGCTGTTTTTT. Translating it yields CASSLAGPWRSTGELFF.

This clonotype was counted at least ten times. V and J are TRBV5-1 and TRBJ2-3; D is uncertain. Germline V CDR1 and CDR2: SGHRS, YFSETQ. The ends were cut back, 2 bases at V and 6 bases at J, with 13 bases in the middle. The CDR3 is 14 residues long. CDR3 protein: CASSFSRTEDTQYF. Here the CDR3 DNA reads TGCGCCAGCAGCTTTAGCCGAACCGAGGATACGCAGTATTTT.

This clonotype came up a few times. The J gene is TRBJ1-2, the V gene TRBV7-2; TRBD1 is a possible D gene (6 bases). Germline CDR1 and CDR2: SGHTA and FQGNSA. V dropped 1 base and J dropped 2 bases, with 8 bases sitting between them. The CDR3 is 14 residues long. Here the CDR3 DNA reads TGTGCCAGCAGCTTAGGGACAGAAAACTATGGCTACACCTTC. Translation gives CASSLGTENYGYTF.

This clonotype turned up a few times. This chain links TRBV5-1 with TRBJ2-3; maybe TRBD2 (6 bases). The CDR3 has 15 amino acids. V was pared by 4 bases and J by 2 bases, with 14 bases between. Germline values: CDR1 SGHRS, CDR2 YFSETQ. In DNA, the CDR3 is TGCGCCAGCAGCCCGGGACGGGGGAACACAGATACGCAGTATTTT. Translated: CASSPGRGNTDTQYF.

This clonotype was seen more than once but under ten times. V gene TRBV29-1 combines with J gene TRBJ2-6, with a weak D call TRBD1 (5 bases). CDR3 length equals 14 residues. Trimming removed 6 bases at V and 4 bases at J, with 13 bases between. CDR1 and CDR2 from the germline V gene are SQVTM and ANQGSEA. The CDR3 DNA reads TGCAGCGTCCCAACCAGGGTCGGGGCCAACGTCCTGACTTTC. Its protein is CSVPTRVGANVLTF.